This T cell receptor beta chain was sequenced for a study of glioma-infiltrating T cells after dendritic cell vaccination (dated by TCRdb to about 2016). Regarding the complete study: The cohort comprised about 15 glioblastoma patients from Phase I and II dendritic cell vaccination trials, 9 newly diagnosed and 6 with recurrent disease. The vaccine consisted of monocyte-derived dendritic cells cultured less than 9 days with IL-4 and GM-CSF, then pulsed overnight with autologous tumor lysate. TCR sequencing metrics, including TIL content and tumor-blood repertoire overlap, were correlated with survival after dendritic cell vaccination. Between the early 2000s and the early 2010s, the patients were given dendritic cell vaccination pulsed with autologous tumor lysate. In glioblastoma patients vaccinated with dendritic cells, deep sequencing of TCR beta CDR3 regions served to measure tumor-infiltrating lymphocyte content and to compare repertoires between tumor and blood. Each patient was given three intradermal dendritic cell vaccine injections, spaced two weeks apart, in the arm below the axilla.

The CDR3 sequence holds 16 residues, the cysteine and phenylalanine included. Just the 48-base CDR3 DNA is kept, in frame starting at base 1. CDR1 and CDR2, per the germline V gene, are SGHVS and FQNEAQ. Compared with germline, V lacks 5 bases and J lacks 0 bases; bases without a gene match: 8. A note on this clone: No cognate antigen has been identified for it. Qualities for individual bases were not recorded, and no much larger clone is one base off.

The paper's findings and limits, for the study overall: Higher estimated pretreatment TIL content predicted longer time to progression and overall survival after dendritic cell vaccination. The cohort was small and heterogeneous, and full blood and tumor sets were available for few patients, with initial-recurrent tumor pairs available for even fewer patients. TCR clonality showed no direct relationship with survival, which suggests that a diverse polyclonal response may be important. The three-group TCR overlap response model was characterized as speculative, and prospective validation of the model was stated to be required.

The immunoSEQ assay amplified TCRB CDR3 regions from about 2 micrograms of genomic DNA, or from all available DNA when less than that amount was available. The multiplex PCR employed 60 forward primers targeting TCR V beta segments and 13 reverse primers targeting J beta segments. To estimate reads per starting template, synthetic control templates were spiked into each sample at limiting dilution. Reads of 87 bp were generated by sequencing on the Illumina HiSeq System. Per the source publication's procedure: PCR and sequencing errors were removed by merging closely related sequences with a nearest neighbor algorithm. TCR overlap was defined as the percentage of unique tumor TCR beta sequences that were also found in the peripheral blood of the same patient. TCRdb retrieved this table from immuneACCESS and kept in-frame rearrangements only. Not all clones are present; in checked studies, unresolved V genes account for under half, and no reason is known for the remainder. V, J and clone size were drawn from that table, and D and trimming were deduced from the DNA. The sample table records 100,000 or so clones; approximately 80% of these occur just once. Of the sample, 5% to 7% is held by the ten largest clones.

This specimen's time point label, interpreted: after dendritic cell vaccination, including at tumor progression/relapse. Patients were selected on the basis of adequate residual fresh-frozen tumor tissue and more than two years of available survival data. Molecular status otherwise varied across the glioblastoma patients, but none of them carried an isocitrate dehydrogenase mutation. PBMC were collected before vaccination, two weeks after the third vaccination, and at tumor progression if progression occurred. The Qiagen DNeasy Blood extraction Kit was used for extraction of genomic DNA. This TCR came from a human donor with glioblastoma. The sample in question was blood, obtained after dendritic cell vaccination. This receptor chain uses TRBV7-8 and TRBJ2-3, with 7 bases in between that match TRBD2. The encoded CDR3 is CASSANLAESTDTQYF. The nucleotides are TGTGCCAGCAGCGCTAACCTAGCGGAGAGCACAGATACGCAGTATTTT. Reference TRBV7-8 and TRBJ2-3 proteins supply the regions before and after the CDR3; the full variable domain is: GAGVSQSPRYKVAKRGQDVALRCDPISGHVSLFWYQQALGQGPEFLTYFQNEAQLDKSGLPSDRFFAERPEGSVSTLKIQRTQQEDSAVYLCASSANLAESTDTQYFGPGTRLTVL.